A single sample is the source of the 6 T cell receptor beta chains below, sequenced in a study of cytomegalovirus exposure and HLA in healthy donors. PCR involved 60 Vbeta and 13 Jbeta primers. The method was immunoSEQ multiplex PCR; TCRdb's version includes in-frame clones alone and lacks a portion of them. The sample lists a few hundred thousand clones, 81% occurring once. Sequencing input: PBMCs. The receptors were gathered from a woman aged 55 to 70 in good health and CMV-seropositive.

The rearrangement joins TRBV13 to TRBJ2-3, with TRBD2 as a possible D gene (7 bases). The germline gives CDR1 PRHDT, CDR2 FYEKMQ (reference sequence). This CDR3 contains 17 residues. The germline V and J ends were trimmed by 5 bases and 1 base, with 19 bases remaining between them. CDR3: CASSPTSIGGGTDTQYF. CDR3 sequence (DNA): TGTGCCAGCAGCCCGACGTCCATAGGGGGGGGCACAGATACGCAGTATTTT.

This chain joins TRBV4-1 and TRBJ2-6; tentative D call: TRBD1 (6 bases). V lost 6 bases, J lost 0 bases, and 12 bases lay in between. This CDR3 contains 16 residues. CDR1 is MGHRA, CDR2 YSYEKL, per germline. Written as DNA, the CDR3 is TGCGCCAGCAGACCTACAGGGATCTCTGGGGCCAACGTCCTGACTTTC. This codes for CASRPTGISGANVLTF.

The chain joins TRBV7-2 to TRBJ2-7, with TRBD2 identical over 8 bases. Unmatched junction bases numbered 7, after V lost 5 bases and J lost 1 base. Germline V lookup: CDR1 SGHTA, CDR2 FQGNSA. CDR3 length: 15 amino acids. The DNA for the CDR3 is TGTGCCAGCAGCCTCCAAGCGGGAGCGTCCTACGAGCAGTACTTC. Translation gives CASSLQAGASYEQYF.

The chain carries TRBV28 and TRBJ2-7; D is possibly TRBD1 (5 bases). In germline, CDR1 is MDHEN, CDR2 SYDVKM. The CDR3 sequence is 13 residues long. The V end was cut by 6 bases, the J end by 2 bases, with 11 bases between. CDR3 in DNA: TGTGCCAGCAGGGGGCAGCTTACCTACGAGCAGTACTTC. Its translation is CASRGQLTYEQYF. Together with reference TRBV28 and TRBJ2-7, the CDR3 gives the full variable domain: DVKVTQSSRYLVKRTGEKVFLECVQDMDHENMFWYRQDPGLGLRLIYFSYDVKMKEKGDIPEGYSVSREKKERFSLILESASTNQTSMYLCASRGQLTYEQYFGPGTRLTVT.

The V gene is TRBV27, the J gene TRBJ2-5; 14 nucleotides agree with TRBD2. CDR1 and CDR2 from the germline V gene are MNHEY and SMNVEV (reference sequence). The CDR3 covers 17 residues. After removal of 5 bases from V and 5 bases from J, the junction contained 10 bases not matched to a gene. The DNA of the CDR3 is TGTGCCAGCAGTCCCGGACTAGCGGGAGGTGGGATGGAGACCCAGTACTTC. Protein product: CASSPGLAGGGMETQYF.

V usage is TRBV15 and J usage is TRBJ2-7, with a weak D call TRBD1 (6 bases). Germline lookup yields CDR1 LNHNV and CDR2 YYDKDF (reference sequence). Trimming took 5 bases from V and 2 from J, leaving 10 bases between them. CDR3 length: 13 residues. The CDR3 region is CATSQGQPYEQYF. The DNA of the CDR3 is TGTGCCACCAGCCAAGGACAGCCCTACGAGCAGTACTTC. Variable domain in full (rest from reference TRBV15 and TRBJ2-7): DAMVIQNPRYQVTQFGKPVTLSCSQTLNHNVMYWYQQKSSQAPKLLFHYYDKDFNNEADTPDNFQSRRPNTSFCFLDIRSPGLGDTAMYLCATSQGQPYEQYFGPGTRLTVT.